This is a list of T cell receptor beta chains from one sample in a study of cytomegalovirus exposure and HLA in healthy donors. Some clones are missing from TCRdb's copy, which holds only in-frame ones; the method was immunoSEQ multiplex PCR. The sample includes about 160,000 clones, 80% to 90% of them seen just once. Source material: PBMCs. The receptor source for this set is a young woman in good health and CMV-seronegative. CDR3s include the opening cysteine and the closing phenylalanine or tryptophan. D genes are given only for firm matches. The size entry is marked missing in some rows and otherwise reads once, few, many or a size class.

CASSDIGEVGNQPQHF | TGTGCCAGCAGTGATATCGGGGAAGTGGGCAATCAGCCCCAGCATTTT | TRBV27 | NA | NA | TRBJ1-5
CATRVRGGGGIGDTQYF | TGTGCCACCCGGGTGAGGGGCGGGGGGGGCATCGGAGATACGCAGTATTTT | TRBV10-3 | NA | TRBD2 | TRBJ2-3
CASSYVLASGNTIYF | TGTGCCAGCAGTTACGTGTTAGCGTCTGGAAACACCATATATTTT | TRBV6-5 | once | NA | TRBJ1-3
CASSSLGTSGSEQYF | TGTGCCAGCAGTTCACTCGGGACTAGCGGAAGCGAGCAGTACTTC | TRBV28 | NA | TRBD2 | TRBJ2-7
CATGTSGPSYNEQFF | TGCGCCACCGGGACTAGCGGGCCTTCCTACAATGAGCAGTTCTTC | TRBV5-1 | NA | TRBD2 | TRBJ2-1
CSVRRGQPNGDEKLFF | TGCAGCGTTCGAAGGGGACAGCCCAACGGGGATGAAAAACTGTTTTTT | TRBV29-1 | few | TRBD1 | TRBJ1-4
CASSWTGDQPQHF | TGTGCCAGCAGTTGGACAGGGGACCAGCCCCAGCATTTT | TRBV6-6 | NA | TRBD1 | TRBJ1-5
CAWSRGTEAFF | TGTGCCTGGAGTCGGGGGACTGAAGCTTTCTTT | TRBV30 | NA | NA | TRBJ1-1
CASSGLAGPTGELFF | TGTGCCAGCAGTGGACTAGCGGGACCCACCGGGGAGCTGTTTTTT | TRBV14 | NA | TRBD2 | TRBJ2-2
CASPGAAYNEQFF | TGTGCCAGCCCAGGGGCAGCCTACAATGAGCAGTTCTTC | TRBV19 | once | NA | TRBJ2-1
CASSWSSYEQYF | TGTGCCAGCAGTTGGAGCTCCTACGAGCAGTACTTC | TRBV11-2 | NA | NA | TRBJ2-7
CASSARDAYGYTF | TGTGCCAGCAGTGCCAGGGATGCCTATGGCTACACCTTC | TRBV6-5 | NA | NA | TRBJ1-2
CASSLVRTGNNEQFF | TGTGCCAGCAGCTTAGTTAGGACAGGGAATAATGAGCAGTTCTTC | TRBV7-9 | NA | TRBD1 | TRBJ2-1
CASSLGANEQFF | TGCGCCAGCAGCTTAGGGGCTAATGAGCAGTTCTTC | TRBV5-1 | NA | NA | TRBJ2-1
CASSLPGVRDTQYF | TGTGCCAGCAGTTTACCGGGAGTAAGAGATACGCAGTATTTT | TRBV28 | NA | NA | TRBJ2-3
CASSLYRIDTDTQYF | TGTGCCAGCAGCTTGTACAGGATTGACACAGATACGCAGTATTTT | TRBV7-3 | once | NA | TRBJ2-3
CASSYILAGAADTQYF | TGTGCCAGCAGCTACATTCTAGCGGGAGCCGCAGATACGCAGTATTTT | TRBV7-9 | NA | TRBD2 | TRBJ2-3
CASDRRRTEAFF | TGTGCCAGTGACAGGCGACGGACTGAAGCTTTCTTT | TRBV2 | NA | NA | TRBJ1-1
CAGNRGRETQYF | TGTGCCGGGAACAGGGGGCGCGAGACCCAGTACTTC | TRBV6-5 | NA | TRBD1 | TRBJ2-5
CASSIAAGSEKLFF | TGTGCCAGTAGTATAGCCGCGGGCAGTGAAAAACTGTTTTTT | TRBV19 | few | NA | TRBJ1-4
CSVKSLNTEAFF | TGCAGCGTAAAGAGCCTTAACACTGAAGCTTTCTTT | TRBV29-1 | NA | NA | TRBJ1-1
CASSSRLAPYEQYF | TGTGCCAGCAGCTCCCGGCTAGCGCCATACGAGCAGTACTTC | TRBV7-9 | NA | NA | TRBJ2-7
CASSPSRDISGTIYF | TGTGCCAGCAGCCCGTCCCGGGACATAAGTGGGACCATATATTTT | TRBV7-9 | NA | NA | TRBJ1-3
CSALRGEQYF | TGCAGTGCGCTCAGGGGCGAGCAGTACTTC | TRBV20-1 | NA | NA | TRBJ2-7
CASGYRFSF | TGTGCCAGCGGTTACAGGTTTTCCTTC | TRBV28 | few | NA | TRBJ1-2
CSVDKGQGETEAFF | TGCAGCGTTGATAAGGGGCAGGGGGAAACTGAAGCTTTCTTT | TRBV29-1 | NA | TRBD1 | TRBJ1-1
CASSYSMRKNTEAFF | TGTGCCAGCAGTTACTCGATGCGGAAGAACACTGAAGCTTTCTTT | TRBV6-5 | once | NA | TRBJ1-1
CASSRTGVYEQYF | TGCGCCAGCAGCAGGACAGGTGTATACGAGCAGTACTTC | TRBV5-1 | once | TRBD1 | TRBJ2-7
CASSFLQGGNQPQHF | TGTGCCAGCAGCTTCCTACAGGGGGGCAATCAGCCCCAGCATTTT | TRBV7-8 | NA | TRBD1 | TRBJ1-5
CASTRESGSPLHF | TGTGCCAGCACCCGGGAAAGCGGTTCACCCCTCCACTTT | TRBV6-5 | NA | NA | TRBJ1-6
CASSPGQGAYEQYF | TGTGCCAGCTCACCGGGACAGGGGGCCTACGAGCAGTACTTC | TRBV18 | NA | TRBD1 | TRBJ2-7
CACTAGGSTGELFF | TGTGCCTGCACCGCGGGGGGGAGCACCGGGGAGCTGTTTTTT | TRBV19 | NA | TRBD2 | TRBJ2-2
CASSLGDNQGLYGYTF | TGTGCCAGCAGCCTCGGAGACAATCAGGGCCTCTATGGCTACACCTTC | TRBV7-9 | NA | NA | TRBJ1-2
CASSAGRTDTQYF | TGTGCCAGCAGTGCGGGTCGCACAGATACGCAGTATTTT | TRBV6-1 | NA | NA | TRBJ2-3
CASSFPTPVAGGKETQYF | TGTGCCAGCAGTTTCCCCACCCCCGTGGCGGGAGGGAAAGAGACCCAGTACTTC | TRBV28 | NA | TRBD2 | TRBJ2-5
CASTPGNSPLHF | TGTGCCAGCACCCCAGGGAATTCACCCCTCCACTTT | TRBV2 | NA | NA | TRBJ1-6
CASSLGELAGGYEQYF | TGTGCCAGCAGCTTAGGCGAACTAGCGGGAGGTTACGAGCAGTACTTC | TRBV7-6 | once | TRBD2 | TRBJ2-7
CASRDLAVGYTF | TGTGCCAGCAGGGATTTGGCGGTGGGCTACACCTTC | TRBV5-6 | NA | NA | TRBJ1-2
CASTPKLQGWNYGYTF | TGTGCCAGTACCCCAAAATTACAGGGGTGGAACTATGGCTACACCTTC | TRBV19 | NA | TRBD1 | TRBJ1-2
CASSFGESSYNEQFF | TGCGCCAGCAGCTTCGGGGAAAGCTCCTACAATGAGCAGTTCTTC | TRBV5-1 | NA | NA | TRBJ2-1
CAIRSRGHGTEAFF | TGTGCCATCAGGAGCAGGGGGCATGGGACTGAAGCTTTCTTT | TRBV10-3 | NA | TRBD1 | TRBJ1-1
CAAGYNEQFF | TGTGCCGCGGGTTACAATGAGCAGTTCTTC | TRBV10-3 | few | NA | TRBJ2-1
CASSFTRLSYNEQFF | TGTGCCAGCAGTTTCACCAGGCTCTCCTACAATGAGCAGTTCTTC | TRBV27 | NA | NA | TRBJ2-1
CASSARTTDTGELFF | TGCGCCAGCAGCGCCAGGACTACCGACACCGGGGAGCTGTTTTTT | TRBV5-1 | NA | NA | TRBJ2-2
CSVEDQAGEAFF | TGCAGCGTTGAAGACCAAGCGGGGGAAGCTTTCTTT | TRBV29-1 | NA | NA | TRBJ1-1
CARKEAGANVLTF | TGTGCCCGGAAGGAGGCTGGGGCCAACGTCCTGACTTTC | TRBV30 | NA | NA | TRBJ2-6
CASSLYGQTLEAFF | TGTGCCAGCAGTTTATACGGACAAACGCTTGAAGCTTTCTTT | TRBV28 | once | NA | TRBJ1-1
CASSPREGSTDTQYF | TGTGCCAGCTCACCACGCGAGGGTAGCACAGATACGCAGTATTTT | TRBV18 | NA | NA | TRBJ2-3
CASSKTGIEETQYF | TGCGCCAGCAGCAAGACTGGCATCGAAGAGACCCAGTACTTC | TRBV5-1 | NA | NA | TRBJ2-5
CSGRGQETQYF | TGCAGCGGGAGGGGCCAAGAGACCCAGTACTTC | TRBV29-1 | NA | NA | TRBJ2-5
CASSWEWDRGTDGYTF | TGTGCCAGCAGCTGGGAATGGGACAGGGGGACAGATGGCTACACCTTC | TRBV5-8 | NA | TRBD1 | TRBJ1-2
CASSPRGQGGNQPQHF | TGTGCCAGCAGCCCAAGAGGACAGGGGGGCAATCAGCCCCAGCATTTT | TRBV7-2 | NA | TRBD1 | TRBJ1-5
CSVLAGGPETQYF | TGCAGCGTCCTAGCGGGAGGGCCAGAGACCCAGTACTTC | TRBV29-1 | NA | TRBD2 | TRBJ2-5